This entry describes one TCR beta chain. Its antigen is still unknown. TCRdb processed the 5' RACE reads anew with MiXCR; each CDR3 protein has one entry. The data show roughly 140,000 distinct CDR3 sequences, about 42% seen once. The sample comes from a study of CD8 T cells in ankylosing spondylitis. Study-level results: From matched ankylosing spondylitis synovial fluid, disease-linked clones were reportedly recovered at significantly enriched levels. Certain motif variants had earlier been reported in reactive arthritis synovial fluid and blood.

V trimming: 6 bases; J trimming: 4 bases; junction bases outside the gene matches: 10. The CDR3 runs to 15 residues. The receptor was isolated from a male donor with ankylosing spondylitis. The chain links TRBV12-3 or TRBV12-4 to TRBJ2-7, with TRBD1 matching 9 bases. Sequences were obtained from synovial fluid, either unsorted or a sorted T cell fraction (not recorded which). The chain's CDR3 is CASSLWTGDFYEQYF. As DNA, the CDR3 is TGTGCCAGCAGCCTCTGGACAGGGGATTTTTACGAGCAGTACTTC.